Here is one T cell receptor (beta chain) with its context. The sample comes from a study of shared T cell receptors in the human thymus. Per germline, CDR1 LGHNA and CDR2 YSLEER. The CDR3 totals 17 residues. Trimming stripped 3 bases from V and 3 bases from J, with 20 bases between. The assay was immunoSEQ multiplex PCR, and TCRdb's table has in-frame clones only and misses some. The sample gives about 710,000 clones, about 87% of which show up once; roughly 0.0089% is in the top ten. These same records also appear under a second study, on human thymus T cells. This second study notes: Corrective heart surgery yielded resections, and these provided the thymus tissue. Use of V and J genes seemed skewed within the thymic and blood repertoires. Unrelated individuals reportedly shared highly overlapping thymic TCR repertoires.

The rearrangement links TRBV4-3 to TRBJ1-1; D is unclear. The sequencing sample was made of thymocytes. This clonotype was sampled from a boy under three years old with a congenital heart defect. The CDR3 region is CASSHREVWSGYTEAFF. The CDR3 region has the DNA TGCGCCAGCAGCCACCGAGAAGTATGGTCGGGATACACTGAAGCTTTCTTT.